This TCR beta chain was retrieved from a study of T-cell memory formation after mild COVID-19. Germline CDR1 SGDLS, CDR2 YYNGEE. The ends were cut back, 1 base at V and 0 bases at J, with 13 bases in the middle. The CDR3 loop spans 16 amino acids. This clonotype was counted only a few times. TCRdb analysed the 5' RACE reads with MiXCR anew, one entry per CDR3 protein. The table shows a few hundred thousand distinct CDR3 sequences, with around 15% occurring only once. The J gene is TRBJ1-1, the V gene TRBV9; tentatively, D is TRBD1 (6 bases). The TCR was taken from a man younger than 35 who had mild COVID-19 (a few samples of this study predate the infection). Cell type and time point are not known. Sequencing was performed on PBMCs or a T cell subset sorted from them (not recorded which). The DNA of the CDR3 is TGTGCCAGCAGCGTAACCGAGCGGACAGTGAACACTGAAGCTTTCTTT. Translating gives CASSVTERTVNTEAFF.